The clone carrying this TCR beta chain was detected a few times. The antigen is undetermined. The junction differs from germline at one of its ends, possibly a read error. The CDR3 is 16 residues long. Looked up from germline, CDR1 is ENHRY and CDR2 is SYGVKD. The data are from a study of T cells in Graves' hyperthyroidism and ophthalmopathy. The study, taken as a whole, reports: Blood also held most thyroid clonotypes expanded beyond 0.001.

Graves' hyperthyroidism without ophthalmopathy progression within 18 months was termed stable. Amplification of TCR beta CDR3 regions was performed using RNA transcripts as template. TCR CDR3 underwent first-round RT-PCR with the HTBI primer set. TCRdb itself ran the multiplex PCR reads through MiXCR, one entry per CDR3 protein. The data contain hundreds of thousands of distinct CDR3 sequences, roughly 32% of them singletons. The TCR comes from a middle-aged woman with Graves' hyperthyroidism. The sample taken for sequencing was blood. This chain links TRBV10-3 with TRBJ2-2; TRBD2 agrees at 8 bases. In DNA form, the CDR3 reads TGTGCCAGCAGTCCCGTTGCGGGAGGACCGACCGGGGAGCTGTTTTTT. It yields the protein CASSPVAGGPTGELFF.